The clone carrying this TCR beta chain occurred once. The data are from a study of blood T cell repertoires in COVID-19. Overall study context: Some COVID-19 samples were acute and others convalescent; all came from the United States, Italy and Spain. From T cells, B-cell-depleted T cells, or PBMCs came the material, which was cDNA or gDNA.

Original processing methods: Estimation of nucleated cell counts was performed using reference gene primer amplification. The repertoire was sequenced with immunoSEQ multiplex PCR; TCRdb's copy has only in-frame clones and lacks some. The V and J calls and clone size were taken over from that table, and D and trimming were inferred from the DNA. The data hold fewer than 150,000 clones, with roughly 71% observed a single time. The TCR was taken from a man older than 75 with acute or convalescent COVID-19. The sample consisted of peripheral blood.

In DNA, the CDR3 is TGTGCCAGCAGTAGAGACAGGGGAAATGAAAAACTGTTTTTT. Translated: CASSRDRGNEKLFF. The gene calls are TRBV2 and TRBJ1-4, with 8 bases identical to TRBD1. This CDR3 has 14 residues. With V trimmed by 5 bases and J by 5 bases, 4 bases remained unmatched. Germline assignment: CDR1 SNHLY and CDR2 FYNNEI.